Listed below are T cell receptor beta chains from one sample, sequenced in a study of lymphopenia after photon versus proton radiotherapy. Clones were sequenced by immunoSEQ multiplex PCR, and TCRdb holds only the in-frame ones, with some missing. The sample shows some 25,000 clones, roughly nine tenths of them seen only once. Specimen: peripheral blood, collected from a patient treated with photon-based radiotherapy. The source of these receptors is a woman in her forties or fifties with cholangiocarcinoma. Both conserved end residues are part of each CDR3. D genes are given only for firm matches. Size is omitted from some rows. Given values are once, few, many or a class for expanded clones.

CDR3 DNA: TGTGCCAGCAGCAGGGAGACCTATAATTCACCCCTCCACTTT
CDR3 protein: CASSRETYNSPLHF
D gene: -
clone size: -
V gene: TRBV6-6
J gene: TRBJ1-6

CDR3 DNA: TGTGCCACCAGAGGGGGGCAGGGAGTCACCGGGGAGCTGTTTTTT
CDR3 protein: CATRGGQGVTGELFF
D gene: -
clone size: once
V gene: TRBV15
J gene: TRBJ2-2

CDR3 DNA: TGCGCCAGCAGTCAACAACGGAGGACAGGGGGTCAGCCCCAGCATTTT
CDR3 protein: CASSQQRRTGGQPQHF
D gene: TRBD1
clone size: -
V gene: TRBV23-1
J gene: TRBJ1-5

CDR3 DNA: TGTGCCAGCAGCTTAGTGCCGCCTGGGGGCGCGGACAGGTCGAACACTGAAGCTTTCTTT
CDR3 protein: CASSLVPPGGADRSNTEAFF
D gene: TRBD1
clone size: -
V gene: TRBV7-8
J gene: TRBJ1-1

CDR3 DNA: TGTGCCAGCAGGGAAGAGACCCAGTACTTC
CDR3 protein: CASREETQYF
D gene: -
clone size: -
V gene: TRBV6-9
J gene: TRBJ2-5

CDR3 DNA: TGCGCCAGCAGCCAATTGGCGGGGGGGACAGATACGCAGTATTTT
CDR3 protein: CASSQLAGGTDTQYF
D gene: TRBD2
clone size: -
V gene: TRBV4-1
J gene: TRBJ2-3

CDR3 DNA: TGCAGCGTTACCTGGGGACTAACTTGGGGAATGAACACTGAAGCTTTCTTT
CDR3 protein: CSVTWGLTWGMNTEAFF
D gene: -
clone size: -
V gene: TRBV29-1
J gene: TRBJ1-1

CDR3 DNA: TGTGCCAGCAGCGTAGATCCCGGGACAGGGAATACTGGAAACACCATATATTTT
CDR3 protein: CASSVDPGTGNTGNTIYF
D gene: TRBD1
clone size: -
V gene: TRBV9
J gene: TRBJ1-3

CDR3 DNA: TGTGCCTGGAGTTTCGGGACGGGGGCGCGAACCCAGTACTTC
CDR3 protein: CAWSFGTGARTQYF
D gene: -
clone size: -
V gene: TRBV30
J gene: TRBJ2-5

CDR3 DNA: TGTGCCAGCAGCTTTAATCGGGCTAATGAAAAACTGTTTTTT
CDR3 protein: CASSFNRANEKLFF
D gene: -
clone size: -
V gene: TRBV7-9
J gene: TRBJ1-4

CDR3 DNA: TGTGCCAGCCAACAGGGAGTTGAGCAGTTCTTC
CDR3 protein: CASQQGVEQFF
D gene: -
clone size: once
V gene: TRBV2
J gene: TRBJ2-1

CDR3 DNA: TGTGCCAGCAGAGGAGGGACAGGGCCTGATACGCAGTATTTT
CDR3 protein: CASRGGTGPDTQYF
D gene: TRBD1
clone size: -
V gene: TRBV27
J gene: TRBJ2-3

CDR3 DNA: TGCGCCAGCAGCCAAGATGGCGGCAGGGGGCTGAATGGCTACACCTTC
CDR3 protein: CASSQDGGRGLNGYTF
D gene: TRBD1
clone size: -
V gene: TRBV4-3
J gene: TRBJ1-2

CDR3 DNA: TGCGCCAGCAGCGTCTTAGGGAGTCCTGAAGCTTTCTTT
CDR3 protein: CASSVLGSPEAFF
D gene: -
clone size: -
V gene: TRBV5-1
J gene: TRBJ1-1

CDR3 DNA: TGTGCCAGCAGTGGCCCCGGGGGCAATGAGCAGTTCTTC
CDR3 protein: CASSGPGGNEQFF
D gene: -
clone size: -
V gene: TRBV25-1
J gene: TRBJ2-1

CDR3 DNA: TGTGCCACCCATGACAGGGACTCCGGGAACACTGAAGCTTTCTTT
CDR3 protein: CATHDRDSGNTEAFF
D gene: TRBD1
clone size: -
V gene: TRBV10-3
J gene: TRBJ1-1

CDR3 DNA: TGTGCCAGCAGTACCAGACAGCTTAGCAATCAGCCCCAGCATTTT
CDR3 protein: CASSTRQLSNQPQHF
D gene: -
clone size: -
V gene: TRBV27
J gene: TRBJ1-5

CDR3 DNA: TGTGCCAGCAGCCTAGACAGGAACCAGGGGTCCCAGTACTTC
CDR3 protein: CASSLDRNQGSQYF
D gene: -
clone size: few
V gene: TRBV7-2
J gene: TRBJ2-5

CDR3 DNA: TGTGCCAGCAAGGATGGACAGGGGATCTTATACGAGCAGTACTTC
CDR3 protein: CASKDGQGILYEQYF
D gene: TRBD1
clone size: once
V gene: TRBV6-5
J gene: TRBJ2-7

CDR3 DNA: TGCAGCGTTGAACAGCGGGGGTCGGGTGAGCAGTTCTTC
CDR3 protein: CSVEQRGSGEQFF
D gene: TRBD2
clone size: -
V gene: TRBV29-1
J gene: TRBJ2-1

CDR3 DNA: TGTGCCAGCAGTGTACAGGGATTTGGCTACACCTTC
CDR3 protein: CASSVQGFGYTF
D gene: -
clone size: -
V gene: TRBV6-5
J gene: TRBJ1-2

CDR3 DNA: TGTGCCAGCAGCTTGATTTCAGGAGGCTCCTACAATGAGCAGTTCTTC
CDR3 protein: CASSLISGGSYNEQFF
D gene: -
clone size: -
V gene: TRBV7-2
J gene: TRBJ2-1

CDR3 DNA: TGTGCCAGCAGTCGACTAGACTACAATGAGCAGTTCTTC
CDR3 protein: CASSRLDYNEQFF
D gene: -
clone size: -
V gene: TRBV27
J gene: TRBJ2-1

CDR3 DNA: TGTGCTAGTGCTCCTCGGACTTCTGGAAACACCATATATTTT
CDR3 protein: CASAPRTSGNTIYF
D gene: -
clone size: -
V gene: TRBV12-5
J gene: TRBJ1-3

CDR3 DNA: TGCGCCAGCAGCCAAGGTTCGGGGAACTATGGCTACACCTTC
CDR3 protein: CASSQGSGNYGYTF
D gene: -
clone size: -
V gene: TRBV4-1
J gene: TRBJ1-2

CDR3 DNA: TGTGCCAGCAGCTTGTTAGGGGGCGACACCTATGGCTACACCTTC
CDR3 protein: CASSLLGGDTYGYTF
D gene: TRBD1
clone size: -
V gene: TRBV5-6
J gene: TRBJ1-2

CDR3 DNA: TGTGCCAGCTCACCAAAAGGCAGGACGGACCGCCGGGTGAATGAAGCTTTCTTT
CDR3 protein: CASSPKGRTDRRVNEAFF
D gene: -
clone size: -
V gene: TRBV18
J gene: TRBJ1-1

CDR3 DNA: TGCGCCAGCAGTGTCCAGGAGCGGGGGTACACCGGGGAGCTGTTTTTT
CDR3 protein: CASSVQERGYTGELFF
D gene: TRBD2
clone size: -
V gene: TRBV10-2
J gene: TRBJ2-2

CDR3 DNA: TGTGCCAGCAGCAATCTCCGGGACACCTTGCTTCCACCCCTCCACTTT
CDR3 protein: CASSNLRDTLLPPLHF
D gene: -
clone size: -
V gene: TRBV21-1
J gene: TRBJ1-6

CDR3 DNA: TGTGCCAGCAGCCCCGGTCAGCCTCAGCCCCAGCATTTT
CDR3 protein: CASSPGQPQPQHF
D gene: -
clone size: -
V gene: TRBV7-9
J gene: TRBJ1-5

CDR3 DNA: TGTGCCAGCAGTTACGCCAGGGGAAGATTTGGAAACACCATATATTTT
CDR3 protein: CASSYARGRFGNTIYF
D gene: -
clone size: once
V gene: TRBV6-5
J gene: TRBJ1-3

CDR3 DNA: TGTGCCAGTAGTAGCCCCTGGGGTCGGAACACTGAAGCTTTCTTT
CDR3 protein: CASSSPWGRNTEAFF
D gene: -
clone size: -
V gene: TRBV19
J gene: TRBJ1-1

CDR3 DNA: TGTGCCAGCAGCTTAGGGCAGGGAATCCATGGCTACACCTTC
CDR3 protein: CASSLGQGIHGYTF
D gene: -
clone size: -
V gene: TRBV7-2
J gene: TRBJ1-2

CDR3 DNA: TGTGCCAGCAGCTTAGGAAGCAGTCCTTTATTATGGTATGGCTACACCTTC
CDR3 protein: CASSLGSSPLLWYGYTF
D gene: -
clone size: -
V gene: TRBV13
J gene: TRBJ1-2

CDR3 DNA: TGTGCCAGCAGTGAAGGGATCTCCTACGAGCAGTACTTC
CDR3 protein: CASSEGISYEQYF
D gene: -
clone size: -
V gene: TRBV25-1
J gene: TRBJ2-7

CDR3 DNA: TGTGCCAGCAGACAGGGACAGGGGTTGTCCTATACGCAGTATTTT
CDR3 protein: CASRQGQGLSYTQYF
D gene: TRBD1
clone size: -
V gene: TRBV6-5
J gene: TRBJ2-3

CDR3 DNA: TGTGCCAGCAGCATGTGGGCCAGGATTAATGAAAAACTGTTTTTT
CDR3 protein: CASSMWARINEKLFF
D gene: -
clone size: -
V gene: TRBV21-1
J gene: TRBJ1-4

CDR3 DNA: TGTGCCAGCAGTTATGTAGGAATCCTCACCTACGAGCAGTACTTC
CDR3 protein: CASSYVGILTYEQYF
D gene: -
clone size: -
V gene: TRBV6-5
J gene: TRBJ2-7

CDR3 DNA: TGTGCCAGCAGTGAAGGGGGTCAGCCCCAGCATTTT
CDR3 protein: CASSEGGQPQHF
D gene: -
clone size: -
V gene: TRBV6-1
J gene: TRBJ1-5

CDR3 DNA: TGTGCCAGCAGTTACTCGAAGGGGCAGTACTTC
CDR3 protein: CASSYSKGQYF
D gene: -
clone size: -
V gene: TRBV6-6
J gene: TRBJ2-7

CDR3 DNA: TGTGCCAGCAGCCCCTCTTCCCGGACCGGGGAGCTGTTTTTT
CDR3 protein: CASSPSSRTGELFF
D gene: -
clone size: -
V gene: TRBV7-9
J gene: TRBJ2-2

CDR3 DNA: TGTGCCAGCTCAGATAGTAGGGCCATGACAGATACGCAGTATTTT
CDR3 protein: CASSDSRAMTDTQYF
D gene: -
clone size: -
V gene: TRBV18
J gene: TRBJ2-3

CDR3 DNA: TGTGCCAGCAGCTTAACACAGGGGGTCCTCACTGAAGCTTTCTTT
CDR3 protein: CASSLTQGVLTEAFF
D gene: TRBD1
clone size: -
V gene: TRBV13
J gene: TRBJ1-1

CDR3 DNA: TGTGCCAGTAGTATCCCTCAGGGAGTTGCTGAAGCTTTCTTT
CDR3 protein: CASSIPQGVAEAFF
D gene: -
clone size: -
V gene: TRBV19
J gene: TRBJ1-1

CDR3 DNA: TGTGCCAGTAGTACCCCTCGAGGGCCGAACACTGAAGCTTTCTTT
CDR3 protein: CASSTPRGPNTEAFF
D gene: -
clone size: -
V gene: TRBV19
J gene: TRBJ1-1

CDR3 DNA: TGTGCCAGCAGCTTAGGGACCGCCTATGGCTACACCTTC
CDR3 protein: CASSLGTAYGYTF
D gene: -
clone size: -
V gene: TRBV7-2
J gene: TRBJ1-2

CDR3 DNA: TGCGCCAGCAGGGGTCGAGAGAACACTGAAGCTTTCTTT
CDR3 protein: CASRGRENTEAFF
D gene: -
clone size: -
V gene: TRBV10-1
J gene: TRBJ1-1

CDR3 DNA: TGTGCCAGCAGCTTGGGACAAAATCAGCCCCAGCATTTT
CDR3 protein: CASSLGQNQPQHF
D gene: -
clone size: -
V gene: TRBV5-4
J gene: TRBJ1-5

CDR3 DNA: TGCGCCAGCAGCCAGCGCCGGGACTCCCTCGTATCACCCCTCCACTTT
CDR3 protein: CASSQRRDSLVSPLHF
D gene: -
clone size: few
V gene: TRBV4-1
J gene: TRBJ1-6

CDR3 DNA: TGTGCCAGCAGCTCCCGACAGGATTACAATGAGCAGTTCTTC
CDR3 protein: CASSSRQDYNEQFF
D gene: -
clone size: -
V gene: TRBV5-4
J gene: TRBJ2-1

CDR3 DNA: TGTGCCAGCAGTTTATTGACTAGCGGGGGCACAGATACGCAGTATTTT
CDR3 protein: CASSLLTSGGTDTQYF
D gene: TRBD2
clone size: -
V gene: TRBV27
J gene: TRBJ2-3

CDR3 DNA: TGTGCCAGCAGCCCCCCCTACTATAAGAAGTTTCTGAGCAATCAGCCCCAGCATTTT
CDR3 protein: CASSPPYYKKFLSNQPQHF
D gene: -
clone size: -
V gene: TRBV9
J gene: TRBJ1-5

CDR3 DNA: TGTGCCAGCAGCCCCCAGGCGGGGGGCGGTTATGGCTACACCTTC
CDR3 protein: CASSPQAGGGYGYTF
D gene: -
clone size: -
V gene: TRBV7-9
J gene: TRBJ1-2

CDR3 DNA: TGTGCCAGCAGCTTAGTCCGAGCCATCACAGATACGCAGTATTTT
CDR3 protein: CASSLVRAITDTQYF
D gene: -
clone size: -
V gene: TRBV7-9
J gene: TRBJ2-3

CDR3 DNA: TGTGCCAGCAATGTCCAGGGTTTGGAGACCCAGTACTTC
CDR3 protein: CASNVQGLETQYF
D gene: -
clone size: -
V gene: TRBV5-4
J gene: TRBJ2-5

CDR3 DNA: TGCAGCGCTGACAGAGGAAACACTGAAGCTTTCTTT
CDR3 protein: CSADRGNTEAFF
D gene: -
clone size: -
V gene: TRBV29-1
J gene: TRBJ1-1